Listed below are T cell receptor beta chains from one sample, sequenced in a study of CXCR3-negative and CXCR3-positive naive CD8 T cells. TCRdb processed the 5' RACE reads again and assigns one entry to each CDR3 protein, with no DNA. The sample has approximately 100,000 distinct CDR3 sequences. Sequenced input: naive CXCR3- CD8+ T cells from blood. The receptors derive from a human donor in good health. Some clones in this sample may be carry-over from other donors' samples. The CDR3 runs from the conserved cysteine through the conserved F or W.

>TRBJ2-3|TRBV12-3/TRBV12-4
CASSYDRGMSSTDTQYF
>TRBJ2-7|TRBV25-1
CASSDGAGGYEQYF
>TRBJ1-1|TRBV19
CASSTGGRTEAFF
>TRBJ2-1|TRBV2
CAFLTGGYNEQFF
>TRBJ2-7|TRBV10-3
CATQPGQEFSYEQYF
>TRBJ1-2|TRBV19
CASSDNWVEVADYGYTF
>TRBJ2-7|TRBV29-1
CSVGRDYEQYF
>TRBJ2-7|TRBV29-1
CSVSGGTSGEQYF
>TRBJ2-7|TRBV10-3
CAISESGGYSYEQYF
>TRBJ2-7|TRBV29-1
CSVDSGQGNEQYF
>TRBJ1-5|TRBV20-1
CSARDDLSRDQPQHF
>TRBJ2-1|TRBV12-3/TRBV12-4
CASRNPTTGSLGEQFF
>TRBJ1-1|TRBV9
CASSQGVNTEAFF
>TRBJ2-7|TRBV20-1
CSARDLDIALYEQYF
>TRBJ2-5|TRBV6-1
CASSEPTYQETQYF
>TRBJ2-5|TRBV20-1
CSAEWRRAYQETQYF
>TRBJ2-7|TRBV5-5
CASSVEKTGRSDYYEQYF
>TRBJ2-3|TRBV5-1
CASSYLYTDTQYF
>TRBJ2-5|TRBV12-3/TRBV12-4
CASSPEVAKTQYF
>TRBJ2-3|TRBV11-2
CATGPDPTDTQYF